This TCR beta chain was sequenced for a study of shared clonotypes between healthy human individuals. Turning to the study itself: Three CD4 naive, three CD4 memory, two CD8 naive and one CD8 memory plate were used per donor. Study results and limitations: Naive subsets, compared against memory subsets, generally had larger estimated richness values.

This clone was observed a single time. The target antigen is unknown. This table comes from immunoSEQ multiplex PCR, and its TCRdb copy is limited to in-frame clones, with some not included. The data contain about 530,000 clones, 90% to 96% of them singletons. Per the germline V gene, CDR1 is SSHAT and CDR2 is FNYEAQ (reference sequence). V lost 2 bases to trimming and J lost 6 bases; unmatched junction nucleotides: 9. This CDR3 spans 15 amino acids. This clonotype originated in a woman under 40 in good health. The rearrangement joins TRBV7-7 to TRBJ2-7; 8 bases fit TRBD1. The sequencing input was naive CD4+ T cells sorted from blood. Described subset: CD45RA+ positively selected. CDR3 DNA: TGTGCCAGCAGCTTACTCGGACAGGGCCAAAGCGAGCAGTACTTC. This codes for CASSLLGQGQSEQYF.